Below, 25 T cell receptor beta chains from the same sample are listed, as sequenced in a study of blood T cell repertoires in COVID-19. Sequencing was performed with immunoSEQ multiplex PCR; in TCRdb, only in-frame clones are kept and a portion is missing. The sample lists around 250,000 clones; approximately 90% were seen once. Sequenced: PBMCs or T cells enriched from blood (not recorded which). These receptors originate from a woman aged 40 to 55 with acute COVID-19.

The sample holds a few counts of this clone. V is TRBV28 and J is TRBJ1-1; the D gene is possibly TRBD1 (5 bases). The ends were cut back, 3 bases at V and 1 base at J, with 9 bases in the middle. The CDR3 has 14 residues. Germline values: CDR1 MDHEN, CDR2 SYDVKM. Here the CDR3 DNA reads TGTGCCAGCAGTTTCGGGGGGGGGAACACTGAAGCTTTCTTT. This codes for CASSFGGGNTEAFF.

The genes are TRBV20-1 and TRBJ2-7; 7 bases match TRBD2. The germline V gene has CDR1 DFQATT and CDR2 SNEGSKA (reference sequence). CDR3 length: 18 amino acids. With V trimmed by 3 bases and J by 2 bases, 19 bases remained unmatched. The CDR3 nucleotides read TGCAGTGCTAGTGGGGATATCCTCCAAGCGGGGCCTCCCTACGAGCAGTACTTC. This gives the protein CSASGDILQAGPPYEQYF.

The chain combines TRBV5-4 with TRBJ2-1; TRBD2 matches 11 bases. V shed 5 bases, J shed 3 bases, and the junction held 7 bases outside the gene matches. Germline V CDR1 and CDR2: SGHNT, YYREEE (reference sequence). The CDR3 is 16 amino acids. CDR3 amino acids: CASRQGLADGYNEQFF. CDR3 DNA: TGTGCCAGCAGACAGGGACTAGCGGACGGCTACAATGAGCAGTTCTTC.

This clone has just one count. The V call is TRBV27, the J call TRBJ1-1; 7 nucleotides match TRBD1. The CDR3 is made up of 15 amino acids. From germline, CDR1 is MNHEY and CDR2 SMNVEV (reference sequence). J was trimmed by 10 bases and V by 5 bases; bases with no gene match: 16. The chain's CDR3 is CASSPSRYRGTSAFF. DNA of the CDR3: TGTGCCAGCAGTCCCTCCCGCTACAGGGGCACTTCAGCTTTCTTT.

The V gene is TRBV5-6, the J gene TRBJ1-4; D may be TRBD1 (5 bases). The CDR3 runs to 15 residues. V lost 3 bases to trimming and J lost 7 bases, with 16 bases between them. Germline V gives CDR1 SGHDT, CDR2 YYEEEE. Written as DNA, the CDR3 is TGTGCCAGCAGCTCGCTGCAGGGTTTTATTGAAAAACTGTTTTTT. It codes for CASSSLQGFIEKLFF.

This chain links TRBV6-4 with TRBJ2-1; TRBD2 matches at 9 bases. Germline values: CDR1 MRHNA, CDR2 SNTAGT. This CDR3 contains 15 residues. Germline trimming cut 2 bases from V and 8 bases from J; bases unmatched to any gene: 7. This chain's CDR3 is CASSDRASGIYEQFF. The CDR3 bases are TGTGCCAGCAGTGACAGGGCTAGCGGGATTTATGAGCAGTTCTTC.

V and J are TRBV28 and TRBJ2-6; 9 bases align to TRBD2. CDR3 length: 20 amino acids. J lost 0 bases, V lost 6 bases, and 15 bases had no gene match. Germline assignment: CDR1 MDHEN and CDR2 SYDVKM. The CDR3 is CASRYLAGRAPDSGANVLTF. The DNA of the CDR3 is TGTGCCAGCAGGTATCTAGCGGGACGTGCGCCAGACTCTGGGGCCAACGTCCTGACTTTC.

The V gene is TRBV6-5, the J gene TRBJ1-6; 7 bases align to TRBD1. Trimming at V came to 5 bases and at J to 9 bases, leaving 10 bases not matched to a gene. From germline, CDR1 is MNHEY and CDR2 SVGAGI. CDR3 size: 15 residues. CDR3 loop: CASSTTGELGSPLHF. CDR3 nucleotides: TGTGCCAGCAGTACCACAGGGGAACTAGGTTCACCCCTCCACTTT.

The CDR3 coding sequence is TGTGCCAGCAGCAAAGCACAGGGAAGGGAGACCCAGTACTTC. This translates into CASSKAQGRETQYF. The J gene is TRBJ2-5, the V gene TRBV21-1; the table names TRBD1, a call not compared with the DNA. TRBV21-1 is a pseudogene locus. This CDR3 has 14 residues.

This chain joins TRBV7-9 and TRBJ1-3; D call uncertain. CDR3 length: 17 residues. Trimming took 3 bases from V and 0 from J, leaving 15 bases between them. Germline CDR1 reads SEHNR; CDR2 reads FQNEAQ (reference sequence). The CDR3 spells CASSFLYDIYSGNTIYF. Written as DNA, the CDR3 is TGTGCCAGCAGCTTCCTCTACGACATTTACTCTGGAAACACCATATATTTT.

The chain couples TRBV27 to TRBJ1-3; the match to TRBD1 covers 7 bases. The germline V gene has CDR1 MNHEY and CDR2 SMNVEV (reference sequence). Trimming removed 2 bases from V and 1 base from J; junction bases left unmatched: 2. CDR3 length: 15 amino acids. CDR3 residues: CASSLQGVSGNTIYF. As DNA, the CDR3 is TGTGCCAGCAGTTTACAGGGGGTTTCTGGAAACACCATATATTTT.

The chain uses TRBV19 and TRBJ1-1, with TRBD1 identical over 11 bases. Germline trimming cut 3 bases from V and 6 bases from J; bases unmatched to any gene: 3. This CDR3 region has 14 residues. Germline assignment: CDR1 LNHDA and CDR2 SQIVND (reference sequence). The CDR3 sequence is CASSIMGQGAEAFF. The CDR3 DNA sequence: TGTGCCAGTAGTATTATGGGACAGGGGGCTGAAGCTTTCTTT.

With regard to this clone: Other nucleotide sequences from this sample produce the same CDR3. The genes are TRBV20-1 and TRBJ1-2, with D hard to call. This CDR3 contains 10 residues. The V and J ends lost 5 bases and 5 bases respectively, with 6 bases between them. Germline V CDR1 and CDR2: DFQATT, SNEGSKA (reference sequence). CDR3 sequence reads: CSASDYGYTF. The CDR3 bases are TGCAGTGCTTCAGATTATGGCTACACCTTC.

This rearrangement joins TRBV24-1 to TRBJ2-2; tentatively, D is TRBD1 (6 bases). V gave up 5 bases and J gave up 6 bases, with 9 bases separating them. Germline V gene lookup returns CDR1 KGHDR and CDR2 SFDVKD. CDR3 length: 13 residues. The CDR3 reads CATSGPGAGELFF. DNA for the CDR3: TGTGCCACCAGTGGGCCAGGGGCCGGGGAGCTGTTTTTT.

This clone was counted a few times. The V and J genes are TRBV18 and TRBJ2-1; D is uncertain. The CDR3 runs 14 residues. The germline V gene has CDR1 KGHSH and CDR2 LQKENI. The V gene lost 3 bases and the J gene lost 6 bases, with 12 bases spanning the gap. The CDR3: CASSPKSRPNEQFF. CDR3 nucleotides: TGTGCCAGCTCACCTAAAAGCCGCCCCAATGAGCAGTTCTTC.

The chain uses TRBV5-4 and TRBJ2-5; 11 nucleotides align to TRBD2. J was trimmed by 5 bases and V by 4 bases; bases with no gene match: 13. The germline V gene encodes CDR1 SGHNT and CDR2 YYREEE (reference sequence). This CDR3 region has 17 residues. The DNA for the CDR3 is TGTGCCAGCAGCGCGGGACTAGCGGTCCACGAATCGGAGACCCAGTACTTC. This codes for CASSAGLAVHESETQYF.

The CDR3 coding sequence is TGTGCTAGTGGTTTGGTATCTCCGGGAGCTTTCTTT. Encoded protein: CASGLVSPGAFF. The chain is built from TRBV12-5 and TRBJ1-1; D uncertain. The V and J ends lost 0 bases and 10 bases respectively, with 9 bases between them. This CDR3 contains 12 residues. Looked up from germline, CDR1 is LGHNT and CDR2 is FRNRAP.

V is TRBV14 and J is TRBJ2-5, with a tentative D call TRBD2 (6 bases). Per germline, CDR1 SGHDN and CDR2 FVKESK. The V end lost 0 bases, the J end lost 5 bases, and 10 bases lay between the germline ends. This CDR3 is 14 amino acids long. The DNA for the CDR3 is TGTGCCAGCAGCCAAGATTGGAGGGAGGAGACCCAGTACTTC. This encodes CASSQDWREETQYF.

The rearrangement uses TRBV27 and TRBJ1-1, with D tentatively TRBD1 (5 bases). This CDR3 has 14 residues. V was clipped by 7 bases and J by 0 bases, with 12 bases between them. Germline assignment: CDR1 MNHEY and CDR2 SMNVEV (reference sequence). CDR3 in DNA: TGTGCCAGCACCTTAGTAGGGGTGAACACTGAAGCTTTCTTT. It encodes CASTLVGVNTEAFF.

The chain links TRBV29-1 to TRBJ1-4; D gene uncertain. V was shortened by 5 bases and J by 1 base, with 5 bases between the two germline ends. The CDR3 extends over 12 amino acids. Germline loops: CDR1 SQVTM, CDR2 ANQGSEA. The CDR3 DNA reads as TGCAGCGTTCGACAAACTAATGAAAAACTGTTTTTT. Translating it yields CSVRQTNEKLFF.

The chain couples TRBV29-1 to TRBJ2-1; a possible D gene is TRBD2 (5 bases). The CDR3 runs 14 residues. CDR1 is SQVTM and CDR2 is ANQGSEA in the germline V gene. V lost 0 bases to trimming and J lost 12 bases, with 18 bases between them. The CDR3 bases are TGCAGCGTTGAAGAGAGCGGCCGGAAGGTGGGGCAGTTCTTC. It specifies CSVEESGRKVGQFF.

V usage is TRBV7-9 and J usage is TRBJ2-1, with 9 bases aligning to TRBD2. V shed 0 bases and J 7 bases; nucleotides not matched to a gene: 7. Germline CDR1 and CDR2: SEHNR and FQNEAQ (reference sequence). The CDR3 covers 16 residues. CDR3 region: CASSLAAGGPNNEQFF. The CDR3 DNA sequence: TGTGCCAGCAGCTTAGCGGCGGGAGGGCCGAATAATGAGCAGTTCTTC.

A few counts support this clone. This sequence joins TRBV7-9 and TRBJ2-1; possibly TRBD2 for D (5 bases). The CDR3 consists of 15 residues. Per germline, CDR1 SEHNR and CDR2 FQNEAQ (reference sequence). Trimming took off 2 bases at V and 2 bases at J, with 10 bases between the two ends. Written as DNA, the CDR3 is TGTGCCAGCAGCTTATCGGAGACTACCTACAATGAGCAGTTCTTC. Translating gives CASSLSETTYNEQFF.

This clone was seen a handful of times. The chain joins TRBV24-1 to TRBJ2-2, with D possibly TRBD2 on 6 matching bases. CDR3 length: 14 residues. Germline V gives CDR1 KGHDR, CDR2 SFDVKD. The germline V and J ends were trimmed by 4 bases and 6 bases, with 11 bases remaining between them. CDR3 DNA: TGTGCCACCAGTGACCTACTAGCCCCCGGGGAGCTGTTTTTT. It codes for CATSDLLAPGELFF.

The rearrangement links TRBV5-1 to TRBJ2-5, with 11 positions matching TRBD1. V shed 4 bases, J shed 0 bases, and the junction held 5 bases outside the gene matches. Germline CDR1 and CDR2: SGHRS and YFSETQ. The CDR3 runs to 16 residues. The CDR3 region is CASSRGTGGYQETQYF. The CDR3, as DNA: TGCGCCAGCAGCCGAGGGACAGGGGGATACCAAGAGACCCAGTACTTC.